What follows is one TCR beta chain and its context. The CDR3 covers 16 residues. Germline V gene lookup returns CDR1 KGHSH and CDR2 LQKENI. V lost 3 bases and J lost 0; bases outside the gene matches: 3. This record comes from a study of blood T cell repertoires in COVID-19. In the study overall: There were acute and convalescent COVID-19 samples, and they came from the United States, Italy and Spain. The analysed material was cDNA or gDNA that came from T cells, B-cell-depleted T cells, or PBMCs.

The method was immunoSEQ multiplex PCR; TCRdb's version includes in-frame clones alone and lacks a portion of them. In the table there are some 90,000 clones, about 70% of which are singletons. V gene TRBV18 combines with J gene TRBJ1-3; 9 bases fit TRBD1. This TCR was recovered from a woman aged 60-75 years in a cohort sampled during active or convalescent COVID-19. Sequences were obtained from peripheral blood. The CDR3 sequence is CASSPGQGISGNTIYF. The CDR3 DNA sequence: TGTGCCAGCTCACCGGGACAGGGAATCTCTGGAAACACCATATATTTT.